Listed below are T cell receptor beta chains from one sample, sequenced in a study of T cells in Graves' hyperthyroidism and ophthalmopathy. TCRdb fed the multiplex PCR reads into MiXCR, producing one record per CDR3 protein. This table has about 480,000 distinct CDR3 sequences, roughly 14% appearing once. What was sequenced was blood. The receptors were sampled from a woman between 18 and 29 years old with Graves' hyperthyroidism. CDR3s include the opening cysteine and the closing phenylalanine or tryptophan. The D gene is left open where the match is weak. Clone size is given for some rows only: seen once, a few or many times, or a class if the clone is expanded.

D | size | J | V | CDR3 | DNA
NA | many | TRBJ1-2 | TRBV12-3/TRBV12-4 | CASTGTGIYGYTF | TGTGCCAGCACCGGGACGGGAATCTATGGCTACACCTTC
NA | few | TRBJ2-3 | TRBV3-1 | CASSPTRVRPPNTQYF | TGTGCCAGCAGCCCCACCCGTGTGAGACCACCAAATACGCAGTATTTT
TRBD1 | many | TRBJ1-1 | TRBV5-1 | CASSLGQGGSAFF | TGCGCCAGCAGCTTGGGACAGGGCGGTTCGGCTTTCTTT
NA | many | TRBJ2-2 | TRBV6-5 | CASSYRSGAADTGELFF | TGTGCCAGCAGTTACAGATCAGGGGCCGCGGACACCGGGGAGCTGTTTTTT
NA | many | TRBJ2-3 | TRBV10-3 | CAISEGRALDTQYF | TGTGCCATCAGTGAGGGTAGGGCATTGGATACGCAGTATTTT
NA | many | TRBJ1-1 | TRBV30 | CAATGPGNTEAFF | TGTGCCGCGACCGGGCCTGGGAACACTGAAGCTTTCTTT
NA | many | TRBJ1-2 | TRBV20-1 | CSAREVTMYGYTF | TGCAGTGCTAGAGAGGTCACGATGTATGGCTACACCTTC
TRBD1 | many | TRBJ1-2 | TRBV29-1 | CSGAGGRGDYGYTF | TGCAGCGGCGCGGGGGGCAGGGGGGACTATGGCTACACCTTC
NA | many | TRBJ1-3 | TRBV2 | CASSGFSGNTIYF | TGTGCCAGCAGTGGATTCTCTGGAAACACCATATATTTT
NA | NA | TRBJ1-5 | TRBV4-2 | CASSQVITVYSNQPQHF | TGTGCCAGCAGCCAAGTTATTACGGTCTATAGCAATCAGCCCCAGCATTTT
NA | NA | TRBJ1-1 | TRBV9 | CASSVESRMNTEAFF | TGTGCCAGCAGCGTAGAATCGAGGATGAACACTGAAGCTTTCTTT
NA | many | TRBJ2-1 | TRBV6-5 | CASSYGLNHNEQFF | TGTGCCAGCAGTTACGGCCTAAACCACAATGAGCAGTTCTTC
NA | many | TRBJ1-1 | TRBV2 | CASSETGHNEAFF | TGTGCCAGCAGTGAAACAGGTCATAATGAAGCTTTCTTT
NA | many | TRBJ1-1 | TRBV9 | CASSVTGGGGTEAFF | TGTGCCAGCAGCGTAACGGGGGGCGGAGGGACTGAAGCTTTCTTT
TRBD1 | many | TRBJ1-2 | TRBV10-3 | CAIQIQGDGGYTF | TGTGCCATCCAGATTCAGGGGGATGGGGGCTACACCTTC
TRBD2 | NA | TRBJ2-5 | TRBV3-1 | CASSAPIRLAEQETQYF | TGTGCCAGCAGCGCCCCGATCAGACTAGCGGAACAAGAGACCCAGTACTTC
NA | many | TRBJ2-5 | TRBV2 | CASSEARQTGQETQYF | TGTGCCAGCAGTGAAGCGCGGCAAACCGGCCAAGAGACCCAGTACTTC
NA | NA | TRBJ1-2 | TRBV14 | CASSQEWGTPNYGYTF | TGTGCCAGCAGCCAAGAGTGGGGGACACCTAACTATGGCTACACCTTC
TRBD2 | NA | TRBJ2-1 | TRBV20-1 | CSAGTSGASYNEQFF | TGCAGTGCAGGGACTAGCGGGGCCTCCTACAATGAGCAGTTCTTC
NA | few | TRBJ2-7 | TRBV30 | CAWSGLSYEQYF | TGTGCCTGGAGTGGCCTCTCCTACGAGCAGTACTTC
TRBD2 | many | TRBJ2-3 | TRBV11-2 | CASSLREGGADTQYF | TGTGCCAGCAGCTTACGGGAGGGAGGCGCAGATACGCAGTATTTT
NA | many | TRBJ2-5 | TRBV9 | CASSGTALQETQYF | TGTGCCAGCAGCGGCACGGCGCTACAAGAGACCCAGTACTTC
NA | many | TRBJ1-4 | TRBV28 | CASSFPGRSEKLFF | TGTGCCAGCAGTTTTCCGGGAAGGAGTGAAAAACTGTTTTTT
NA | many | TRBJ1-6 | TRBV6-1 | CASSWGANSPLHF | TGTGCCAGCAGCTGGGGGGCGAATTCACCCCTCCACTTT
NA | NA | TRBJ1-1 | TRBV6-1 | CASSEVQLNTEAFF | TGTGCCAGCAGTGAAGTTCAGTTGAACACTGAAGCTTTCTTT
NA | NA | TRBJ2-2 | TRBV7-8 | CASSLGRGVGRELFF | TGTGCCAGCAGCTTAGGAAGAGGAGTCGGCAGGGAGCTGTTTTTT
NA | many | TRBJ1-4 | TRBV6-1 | CASSEDGDIITEKLFF | TGTGCCAGCAGTGAAGATGGGGACATCATTACTGAAAAACTGTTTTTT
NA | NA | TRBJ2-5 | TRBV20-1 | CSARGRRRQETQYF | TGCAGTGCTAGAGGGCGACGGAGGCAAGAGACCCAGTACTTC
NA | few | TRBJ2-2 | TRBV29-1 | CSTLAPTGELFF | TGCAGCACCCTGGCCCCTACCGGGGAGCTGTTTTTT
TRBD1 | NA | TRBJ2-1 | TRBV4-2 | CASSQLRGNEQFF | TGTGCCAGCAGCCAACTCAGGGGGAATGAGCAGTTCTTC
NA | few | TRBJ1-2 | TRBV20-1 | CSARLPGTSNYGYTF | TGCAGTGCCCGCCTTCCGGGAACTTCGAACTATGGCTACACCTTC
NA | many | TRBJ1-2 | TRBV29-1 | CSVGSDGNYGYTF | TGCAGCGTGGGCTCAGACGGCAACTATGGCTACACCTTC
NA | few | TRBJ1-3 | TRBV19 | CASSIDPGTGNTIYF | TGTGCCAGTAGTATAGATCCGGGGACTGGAAACACCATATATTTT
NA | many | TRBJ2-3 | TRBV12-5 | CASALGYGFGYTQYF | TGTGCTAGTGCTTTGGGGTACGGTTTCGGTTATACGCAGTATTTT
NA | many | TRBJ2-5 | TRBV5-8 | CASSSLATAAETQYF | TGTGCCAGCAGCTCGCTCGCGACCGCCGCAGAGACCCAGTACTTC
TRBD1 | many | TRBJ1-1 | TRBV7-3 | CASRLSRTGLNTEAFF | TGTGCCAGCAGATTATCCCGGACAGGGTTGAACACTGAAGCTTTCTTT
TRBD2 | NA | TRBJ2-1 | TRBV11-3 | CASSYPGTSHHNEQFF | TGTGCCAGCAGCTACCCCGGGACTAGCCACCACAATGAGCAGTTCTTC
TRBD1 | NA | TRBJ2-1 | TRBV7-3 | CASSPGQVYNEQFF | TGTGCCAGCAGCCCTGGACAGGTTTACAATGAGCAGTTCTTC
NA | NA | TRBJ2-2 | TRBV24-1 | CATSDKGTGELFF | TGTGCCACCAGTGATAAAGGGACCGGGGAGCTGTTTTTT
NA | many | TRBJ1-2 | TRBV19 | CASSVGHHPNYGYTF | TGTGCCAGTAGTGTCGGACACCACCCCAACTATGGCTACACCTTC
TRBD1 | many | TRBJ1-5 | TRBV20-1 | CSARDRGNQPQHF | TGCAGTGCTCGCGACAGGGGCAATCAGCCCCAGCATTTT
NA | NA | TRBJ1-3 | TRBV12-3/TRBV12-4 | CATGAGLVPGNTIYF | TGTGCCACCGGCGCGGGCTTAGTCCCTGGAAACACCATATATTTT
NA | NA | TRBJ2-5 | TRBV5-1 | CASSLNPPGVLSETQYF | TGCGCCAGCAGCTTGAACCCCCCAGGGGTGTTATCAGAGACCCAGTACTTC
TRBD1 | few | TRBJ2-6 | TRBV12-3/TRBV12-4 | CASSRRAGTGKSGANVPTF | TGTGCCAGCAGCCGGAGGGCCGGGACAGGAAAGTCTGGGGCCAACGTCCCGACTTTC